What follows are 6 T cell receptor beta chains derived from one specimen sequenced in a study of cytomegalovirus exposure and HLA in healthy donors. Researchers ran the PCR with 60 Vbeta and 13 Jbeta primers. This table comes from immunoSEQ multiplex PCR, and its TCRdb copy is limited to in-frame clones, with some not included. In the table there are about 170,000 clones, approximately 80% of which are singletons. Sequenced: PBMCs. These receptors were obtained from a man younger than 35 in good health and CMV-seronegative.

The genes are TRBV9 and TRBJ2-2; D may be TRBD2 (5 bases). Germline V gene sequence: CDR1 SGDLS, CDR2 YYNGEE. V was cut by 0 bases and J by 8 bases, with 14 bases left in between. The CDR3 contains 15 residues. CDR3 bases: TGTGCCAGCAGCGTAGGAGGGTCAATACTAGGGGAGCTGTTTTTT. Its protein is CASSVGGSILGELFF.

V and J are TRBV28 and TRBJ1-2; the match to TRBD1 covers 8 bases. Losses at the gene ends were 3 bases for V and 3 bases for J; bases not matched to a gene: 3. CDR1 and CDR2 (germline): MDHEN, SYDVKM. CDR3 length: 14 residues. DNA of the CDR3: TGTGCCAGCAGTTTCACAGGGGGATACTATGGCTACACCTTC. Its protein is CASSFTGGYYGYTF.

This clone was counted a few times. The chain uses TRBV5-5 and TRBJ1-1; D gene unclear. With 0 bases removed from V and 6 bases from J, the gap between germline ends came to 9 bases. CDR1 and CDR2 from the germline V gene are SGHKS and YYEKEE (reference sequence). The CDR3 loop spans 13 amino acids. CDR3 nucleotide sequence: TGTGCCAGCAGCTTGGACAGCTTTTCTGAAGCTTTCTTT. Its translation is CASSLDSFSEAFF.

V and J are TRBV4-3 and TRBJ2-7; possibly TRBD2 for D (5 bases). CDR1 is LGHNA and CDR2 is YSLEER in the germline V gene. The CDR3 has 15 amino acids. Trimming took off 4 bases at V and 3 bases at J, with 16 bases between the two ends. The CDR3 is CASSPSSGMHYEQYF. CDR3 DNA: TGCGCCAGCAGCCCAAGTTCGGGAATGCACTACGAGCAGTACTTC.

This sequence joins TRBV10-3 and TRBJ1-1; 9 nucleotides line up with TRBD1. The germline V gene encodes CDR1 ENHRY and CDR2 SYGVKD. The CDR3 totals 15 residues. V was pared by 8 bases and J by 1 base, with 8 bases of the junction left unmatched. The CDR3: CAIQLGQGSNTEAFF. The CDR3 DNA sequence: TGTGCCATCCAATTGGGACAGGGCTCGAACACTGAAGCTTTCTTT.

A few counts support this clone. The CDR3 reads CASSFVDPTSSGANVLTF. CDR3 nucleotides: TGCGCCAGCAGCTTCGTCGACCCGACTTCCTCTGGGGCCAACGTCCTGACTTTC. This chain uses TRBV5-1 with TRBJ2-6; D is ambiguous. This CDR3 spans 18 amino acids. Germline loops: CDR1 SGHRS, CDR2 YFSETQ. V was pared by 2 bases and J by 0 bases, with 15 bases between.